This T cell receptor (beta chain) was retrieved from a study of CD8+CD57+ T cells in acquired aplastic anemia. Turning to the study itself: Yields of DNA that came from sorted CD4+ and CD8+ cells averaged roughly 3 ug. Study observations and caveats: A set of twenty-nine CD8+ CDR3 sequences was shared between patients and controls, and these sequences appeared highly expressed in patients.

TCR beta VDJ and CDR3 profiling used genomic DNA as template. TCRdb itself ran the reads through MiXCR, one entry per CDR3 protein. The sample lists around 190,000 distinct CDR3 sequences, almost 50% occurring once. Patients included in sequencing had previously demonstrated CD8+CD57+ cell expansion by flow cytometry. With no exception, the patients had severe acquired aplastic anemia. Germline-derived CDR1 and CDR2 are LNHDA and SQIVND (reference sequence). V dropped 2 bases and J dropped 5 bases, with 7 bases sitting between them. This CDR3 contains 14 residues. Many counts were recorded for this clonotype. Its antigen is still unknown.

Sequenced material: sorted CD4+, CD8+, or CD8+CD57+ T cells (not recorded which) from PBMCs. The receptor comes from a human donor with aplastic anemia. This chain links TRBV19 with TRBJ1-6, with unresolved D. Here the CDR3 DNA reads TGTGCCAGTAGTATACGCCAGAATAATTCACCCCTCCACTTT. Its protein is CASSIRQNNSPLHF.